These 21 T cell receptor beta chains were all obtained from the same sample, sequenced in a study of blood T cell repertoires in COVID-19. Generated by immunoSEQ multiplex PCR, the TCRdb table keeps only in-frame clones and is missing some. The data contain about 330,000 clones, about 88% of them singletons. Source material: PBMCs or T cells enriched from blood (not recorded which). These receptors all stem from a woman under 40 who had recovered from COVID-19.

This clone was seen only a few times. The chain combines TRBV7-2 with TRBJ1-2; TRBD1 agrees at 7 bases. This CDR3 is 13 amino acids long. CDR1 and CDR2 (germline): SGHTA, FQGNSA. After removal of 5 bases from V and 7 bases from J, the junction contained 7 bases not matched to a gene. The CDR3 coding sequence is TGTGCCAGCAGCCGGGACAGCTTAAGTGGCTACACCTTC. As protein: CASSRDSLSGYTF. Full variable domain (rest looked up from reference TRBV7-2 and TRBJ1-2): GAGVSQSPSNKVTEKGKDVELRCDPISGHTALYWYRQSLGQGLEFLIYFQGNSAPDKSGLPSDRFSAERTGGSVSTLTIQRTQQEDSAVYLCASSRDSLSGYTFGSGTRLTVV.

The CDR3 DNA reads TGTGCCAGCAGCTCACCGGGACTAGCGGGGGGTTCCACAGATACGCAGTATTTT. It specifies CASSSPGLAGGSTDTQYF. The V and J genes are TRBV13 and TRBJ2-3; the match to TRBD2 covers 15 bases. The CDR3 consists of 18 residues. Germline values: CDR1 PRHDT, CDR2 FYEKMQ (reference sequence). V lost 4 bases, J lost 2 bases, and 7 bases stayed unmatched.

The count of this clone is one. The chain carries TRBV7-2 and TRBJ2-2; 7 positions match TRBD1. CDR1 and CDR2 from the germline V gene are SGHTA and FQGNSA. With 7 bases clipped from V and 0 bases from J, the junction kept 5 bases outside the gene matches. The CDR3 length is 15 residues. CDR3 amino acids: CASTTGASNTGELFF. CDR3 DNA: TGTGCCAGCACCACAGGGGCTTCGAACACCGGGGAGCTGTTTTTT.

CDR3 nucleotide sequence: TGTGCCAGCAGGCGAATCGGGAACAGGGAGCAACTGTATTTT. Protein product: CASRRIGNREQLYF. This sequence joins TRBV27 and TRBJ2-3; the D gene is possibly TRBD1 (6 bases). Germline V lookup: CDR1 MNHEY, CDR2 SMNVEV (reference sequence). The CDR3 is 14 amino acids. V was pared by 6 bases and J by 14 bases, with 24 bases between.

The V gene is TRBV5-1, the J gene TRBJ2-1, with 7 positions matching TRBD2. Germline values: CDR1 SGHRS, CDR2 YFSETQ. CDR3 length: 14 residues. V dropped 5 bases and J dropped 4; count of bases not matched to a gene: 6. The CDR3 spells CASRGGVTYNEQFF. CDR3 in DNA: TGCGCCAGCAGGGGGGGGGTGACATACAATGAGCAGTTCTTC. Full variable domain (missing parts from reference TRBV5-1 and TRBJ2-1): KAGVTQTPRYLIKTRGQQVTLSCSPISGHRSVSWYQQTPGQGLQFLFEYFSETQRNKGNFPGRFSGRQFSNSRSEMNVSTLELGDSALYLCASRGGVTYNEQFFGPGTRLTVL.

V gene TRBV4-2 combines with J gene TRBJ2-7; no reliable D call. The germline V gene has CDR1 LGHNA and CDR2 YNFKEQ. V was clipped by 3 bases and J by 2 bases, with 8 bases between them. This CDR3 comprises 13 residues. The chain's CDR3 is CASSQAAAYEQYF. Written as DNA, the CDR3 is TGTGCCAGCAGCCAGGCGGCGGCCTACGAGCAGTACTTC.

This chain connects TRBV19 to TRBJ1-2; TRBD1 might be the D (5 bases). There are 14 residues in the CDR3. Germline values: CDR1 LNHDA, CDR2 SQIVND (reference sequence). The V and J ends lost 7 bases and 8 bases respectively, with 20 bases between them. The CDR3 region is CASIRGPREEGYTF. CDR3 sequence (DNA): TGTGCCAGTATAAGAGGTCCCAGGGAGGAAGGCTACACCTTC. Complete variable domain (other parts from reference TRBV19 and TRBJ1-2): DGGITQSPKYLFRKEGQNVTLSCEQNLNHDAMYWYRQDPGQGLRLIYYSQIVNDFQKGDIAEGYSVSREKKESFPLTVTSAQKNPTAFYLCASIRGPREEGYTFGSGTRLTVV.

As DNA, the CDR3 is TGTGCCAGTAGTAAAGTCGGGGGGACGAGTGGCGGGGAGCTGTTTTTT. Protein sequence: CASSKVGGTSGGELFF. This chain joins TRBV19 and TRBJ2-2; 7 bases match TRBD2. This CDR3 has 16 residues. The germline V gene encodes CDR1 LNHDA and CDR2 SQIVND (reference sequence). The V gene end was trimmed by 4 bases and the J gene end by 7 bases; junction bases not matched to a gene: 12.

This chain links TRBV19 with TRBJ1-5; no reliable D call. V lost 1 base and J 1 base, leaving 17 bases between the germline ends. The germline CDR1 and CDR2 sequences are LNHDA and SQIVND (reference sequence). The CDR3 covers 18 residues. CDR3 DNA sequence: TGTGCCAGTAGTATAGTCGAGGGCCGATGGGTAAGCAATCAGCCCCAGCATTTT. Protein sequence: CASSIVEGRWVSNQPQHF.

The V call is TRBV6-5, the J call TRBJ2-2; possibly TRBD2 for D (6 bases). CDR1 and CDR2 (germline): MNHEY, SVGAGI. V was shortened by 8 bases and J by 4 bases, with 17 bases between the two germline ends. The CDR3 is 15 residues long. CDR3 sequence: CASRERAGLTGELFF. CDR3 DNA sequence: TGTGCCAGCCGGGAGAGGGCAGGGCTCACCGGGGAGCTGTTTTTT.

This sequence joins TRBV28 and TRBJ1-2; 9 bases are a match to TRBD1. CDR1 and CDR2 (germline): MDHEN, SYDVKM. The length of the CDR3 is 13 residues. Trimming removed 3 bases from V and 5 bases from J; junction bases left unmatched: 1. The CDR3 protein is CASSLDRGYGYTF. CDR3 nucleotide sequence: TGTGCCAGCAGTTTGGACAGGGGTTATGGCTACACCTTC.

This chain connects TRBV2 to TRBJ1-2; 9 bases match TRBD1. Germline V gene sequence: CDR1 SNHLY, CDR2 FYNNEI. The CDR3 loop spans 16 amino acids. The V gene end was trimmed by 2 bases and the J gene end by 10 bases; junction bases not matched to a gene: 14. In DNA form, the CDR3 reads TGTGCCAGCAGTGAATCCCGGGACAGGGCGTGGGGGCCCTACACCTTC. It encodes CASSESRDRAWGPYTF.

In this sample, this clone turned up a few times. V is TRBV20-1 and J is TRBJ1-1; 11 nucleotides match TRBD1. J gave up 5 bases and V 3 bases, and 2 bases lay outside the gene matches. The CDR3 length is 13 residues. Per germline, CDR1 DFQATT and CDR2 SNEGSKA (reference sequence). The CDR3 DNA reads TGCAGTGCTAGTGGACAGGGGGCTACTGAAGCTTTCTTT. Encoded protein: CSASGQGATEAFF.

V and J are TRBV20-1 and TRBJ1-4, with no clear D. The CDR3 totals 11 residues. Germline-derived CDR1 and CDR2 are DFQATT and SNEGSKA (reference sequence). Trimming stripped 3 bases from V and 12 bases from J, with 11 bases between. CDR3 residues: CSASREPELFF. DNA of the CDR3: TGCAGTGCTAGCCGGGAACCGGAACTGTTTTTT.

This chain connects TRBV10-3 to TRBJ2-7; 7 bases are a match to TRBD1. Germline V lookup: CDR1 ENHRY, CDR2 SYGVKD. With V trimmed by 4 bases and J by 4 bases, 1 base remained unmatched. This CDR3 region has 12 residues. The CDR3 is CAISGQGYEQYF. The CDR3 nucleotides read TGTGCCATCAGTGGACAGGGATACGAGCAGTACTTC.

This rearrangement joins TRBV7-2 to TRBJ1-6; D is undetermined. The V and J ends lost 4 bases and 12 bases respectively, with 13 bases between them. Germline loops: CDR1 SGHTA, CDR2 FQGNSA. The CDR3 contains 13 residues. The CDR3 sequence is CASSSLPVRPLHF. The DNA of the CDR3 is TGTGCCAGCAGCTCCCTGCCGGTCCGACCCCTCCACTTT.

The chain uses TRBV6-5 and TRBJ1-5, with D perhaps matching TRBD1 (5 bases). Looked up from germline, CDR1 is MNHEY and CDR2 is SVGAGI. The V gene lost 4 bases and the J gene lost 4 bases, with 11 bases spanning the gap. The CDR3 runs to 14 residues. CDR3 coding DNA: TGTGCCAGCAGTTCAGGGATTTGGAATCAGCCCCAGCATTTT. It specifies CASSSGIWNQPQHF.

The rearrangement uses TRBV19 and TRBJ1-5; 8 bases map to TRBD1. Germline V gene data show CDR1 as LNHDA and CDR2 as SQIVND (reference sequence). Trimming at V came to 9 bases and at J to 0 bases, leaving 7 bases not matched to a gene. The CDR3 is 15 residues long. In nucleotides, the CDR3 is TGTGCCAGCGACAGGGGAAGATTTAGCAATCAGCCCCAGCATTTT. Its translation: CASDRGRFSNQPQHF.

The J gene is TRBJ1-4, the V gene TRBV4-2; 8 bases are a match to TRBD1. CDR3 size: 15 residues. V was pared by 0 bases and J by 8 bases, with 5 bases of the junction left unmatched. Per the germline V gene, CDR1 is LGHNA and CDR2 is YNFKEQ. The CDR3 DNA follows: TGTGCCAGCAGCCAAGATCCCCAGGGGGCCGAAAAACTGTTTTTT. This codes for CASSQDPQGAEKLFF.

The CDR3 sequence: CASSIGLAAPYNEQFF. CDR3 coding DNA: TGTGCCAGTAGTATCGGACTAGCGGCCCCCTACAATGAGCAGTTCTTC. The chain links TRBV19 to TRBJ2-1; the match to TRBD2 covers 10 bases. V lost 3 bases to trimming and J lost 2 bases; unmatched junction nucleotides: 4. Germline CDR1 is LNHDA and CDR2 is SQIVND (reference sequence). The length of the CDR3 is 16 residues.

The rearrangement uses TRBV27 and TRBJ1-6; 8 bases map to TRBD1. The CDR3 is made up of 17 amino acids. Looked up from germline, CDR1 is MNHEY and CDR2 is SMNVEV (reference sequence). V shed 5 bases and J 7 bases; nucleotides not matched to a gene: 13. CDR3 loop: CASSPGTGAESNSPLHF. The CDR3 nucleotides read TGTGCCAGCAGTCCCGGGACAGGAGCCGAGTCAAATTCACCCCTCCACTTT.